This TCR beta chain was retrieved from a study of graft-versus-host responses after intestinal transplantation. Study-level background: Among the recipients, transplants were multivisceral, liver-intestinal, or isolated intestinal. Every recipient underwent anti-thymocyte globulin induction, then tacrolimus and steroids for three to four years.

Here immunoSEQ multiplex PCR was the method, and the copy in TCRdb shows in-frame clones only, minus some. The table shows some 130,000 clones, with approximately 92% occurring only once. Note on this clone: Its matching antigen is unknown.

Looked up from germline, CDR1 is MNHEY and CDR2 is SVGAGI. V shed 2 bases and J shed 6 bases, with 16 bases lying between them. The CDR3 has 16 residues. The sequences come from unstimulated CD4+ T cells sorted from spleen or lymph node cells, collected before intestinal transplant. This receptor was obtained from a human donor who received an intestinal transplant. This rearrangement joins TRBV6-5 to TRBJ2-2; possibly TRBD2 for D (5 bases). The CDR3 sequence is CASSYGLLAPAGELFF. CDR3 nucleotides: TGTGCCAGCAGTTACGGCCTTCTAGCTCCCGCCGGGGAGCTGTTTTTT.